What follows describes a single T cell receptor (beta chain). Its antigen is unknown. Nothing much larger sits one base from this clone, and base qualities are not available. The sample belongs to a study of blood T cell repertoires in COVID-19 (dated by TCRdb to 2020 to 2022). Study-wide context: Collaborator samples came from the United States, Italy and Spain and covered acute and convalescent phases of COVID-19. The prospective study material was composed of cDNA or gDNA derived from T cells, B-cell-depleted T cells, or PBMCs. The dataset comprised deeply sampled blood TCRbeta repertoires from subjects exposed to, actively infected with, or recovered from COVID-19. The repertoires were made available in a free public database intended to serve as a resource for research on the immune response to SARS-CoV-2. The samples were drawn from two sources: the first 160 participants of the ongoing ImmuneRACE study, and some 1,300 subjects contributed by 6 global collaborators. The sample metadata nearly always contained a de-identified subject ID, COVID-19 status, age in years and sex. Where available, HLA class I and class II types were taken from metadata supplied by the sample provider and were not determined by assay-based typing. What the work shows at the level of the full study, not this receptor alone: The quantity of clinical and demographic metadata differed by source and by participant and was supplied without curation.

TCRbeta CDR3 regions were amplified from genomic DNA by means of the immunoSEQ Assay, a bias-controlled multiplex PCR. The paper's data handling went like this. Nucleated cell counts per sample were estimated from amplification of reference gene primers within the assay. To quantify the absolute abundance of each unique TCRbeta CDR3 rearrangement, sequence reads were collapsed and filtered. For each sample, productive Simpson clonality was calculated as the square root of Simpson's diversity index over productive rearrangements. Entries here come from immuneACCESS through TCRdb and include only in-frame sequences with V and J called. Some clones fail to appear in such tables; in the studies checked, an unresolved V gene covers under half of the shortfall, and the cause of the remainder is unknown. Clonal size and the V and J genes are those of that table, whereas D and trimming came from the DNA. This sample gives around 200,000 clones in total; roughly 84% of them show up just once. Approximately 15% of the sample lies in the top ten.

The CDR3, from cysteine to phenylalanine, totals 17 residues. Only CDR3 DNA is held: 51 bases, read in frame from base 1. V is shortened by 3 bases, J by 5 bases, and the region joining them spans 19 bases. The germline V gene (reference sequence) provides CDR1 SEHNR and CDR2 FQNEAQ. One collaborating source in Seattle enrolled patients during active infection and followed them longitudinally through the course of disease. Collaborating institutions collected whole blood in K2EDTA tubes following their own protocols. For TCRbeta analysis, collaborator samples were shipped as frozen whole blood, as isolated PBMCs, or as DNA extracted from either sample type.

The TCR originated in an older woman with COVID-19, enrolled during active disease. Recombination connected TRBV7-9 to TRBJ2-2, and TRBD2 may be the D gene, going by 6 matching bases. Sample: peripheral blood. The DNA sequence follows: TGTGCCAGCAGCTTTTTCCCCTCGGGAGAGAGAACCGGGGAGCTGTTTTTT. Its coded protein is CASSFFPSGERTGELFF.